This T cell receptor (beta chain) was found in a study of spatial heterogeneity in lung cancer. About the research overall: Fewer alpha-chain than beta-chain sequences were consistently detected. The correlation between TCR transcript counts in tumor regions and a T cell module score from matched bulk RNA-seq was strong. Every unique TCR and UMI combination, on average, appeared more than ten times in raw reads. Study conclusions and caveats: Expanded alpha and beta TCR counts within tumors tracked tumor mutation counts.

One entry per CDR3 protein results from TCRdb running MiXCR on the 5' RACE reads. Of thousands of distinct CDR3 sequences in the sample, roughly 7.6% are singletons; the top ten hold around 28%. The CDR3 is made up of 15 amino acids. Trimming removed 3 bases from V and 4 bases from J; junction bases left unmatched: 10. CDR1 and CDR2 from the germline V gene are DFQATT and SNEGSKA (reference sequence). This clonotype was observed at least ten times. Its antigen is not identified. Because the library targeted alpha chains, this beta chain is an off-target read whose size means little. Regarding time point: sample taken at primary tumor resection. No cell sorting; template was whole RNA from tumor, lung tissue or PBMC.

The receptor comes from a female donor with early-stage non-small cell lung cancer. The genes are TRBV20-1 and TRBJ2-7; 9 bases map to TRBD2. The sequencing used lung tumor tissue, collected at surgery. The CDR3 sequence: CSARGVAGAIYEQYF. The CDR3 nucleotides are TGCAGTGCTAGGGGGGTAGCGGGAGCGATTTACGAGCAGTACTTC.